The following is a T cell receptor beta chain sequence with its context. The data were obtained in a study of shared T cell receptors in the human thymus. Repertoires were generated with immunoSEQ multiplex PCR, while TCRdb's copy carries only in-frame clones and drops some. The data contain about 380,000 clones, approximately 95% of them singletons. The CDR3 runs to 14 residues. V lost 6 bases and J 10 bases, leaving 19 bases between the germline ends. Looked up from germline, CDR1 is MNHEY and CDR2 is SVGAGI. This chain joins TRBV6-5 and TRBJ2-1; D may be TRBD2 (6 bases). The source is a human donor. Sequenced material: thymocytes. Here the CDR3 reads CASRSGTPLGEQFF. The CDR3 nucleotides are TGTGCCAGCAGGTCCGGGACTCCTCTCGGGGAGCAGTTCTTC.